The TCR beta chain under discussion was sequenced for a study of T cell changes during pregnancy in multiple sclerosis. Trimming took off 6 bases at V and 8 bases at J, with 14 bases between the two ends. Germline V lookup: CDR1 MNHNS, CDR2 SASEGT. This CDR3 has 13 residues. Profiling relied on immunoSEQ multiplex PCR, and the TCRdb table lists in-frame clones only, not all of them. The sample contains some 29,000 clones, 80% to 95% of which appear only once. The TCR originated in a female donor with multiple sclerosis, enrolled in a pregnancy study. Sequencing was performed on CD8+ T cells from peripheral blood mononuclear cells, taken before pregnancy. The rearrangement joins TRBV6-1 to TRBJ2-1; perhaps TRBD2 as D (5 bases). CDR3: CASRSPFGDEQFF. CDR3 in DNA: TGTGCCAGCAGGTCCCCCTTCGGGGATGAGCAGTTCTTC.